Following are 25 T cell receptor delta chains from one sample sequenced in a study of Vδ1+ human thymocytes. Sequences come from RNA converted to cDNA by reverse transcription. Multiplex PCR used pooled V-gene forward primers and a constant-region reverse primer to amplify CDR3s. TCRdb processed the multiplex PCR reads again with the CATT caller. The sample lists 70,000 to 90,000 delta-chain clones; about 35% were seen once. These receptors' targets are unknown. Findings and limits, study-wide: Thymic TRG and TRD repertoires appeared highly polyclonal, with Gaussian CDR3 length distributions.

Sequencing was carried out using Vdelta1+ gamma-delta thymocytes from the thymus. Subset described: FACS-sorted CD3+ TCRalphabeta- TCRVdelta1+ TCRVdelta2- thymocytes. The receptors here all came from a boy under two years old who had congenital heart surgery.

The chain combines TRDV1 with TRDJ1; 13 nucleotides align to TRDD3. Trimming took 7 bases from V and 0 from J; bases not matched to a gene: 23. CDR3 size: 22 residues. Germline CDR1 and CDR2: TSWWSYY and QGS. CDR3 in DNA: TGTGCTCTTGTAGATCCTACCGGAGACTGGGGGATACGCTATTGGAACACCGATAAACTCATCTTT. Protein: CALVDPTGDWGIRYWNTDKLIF.

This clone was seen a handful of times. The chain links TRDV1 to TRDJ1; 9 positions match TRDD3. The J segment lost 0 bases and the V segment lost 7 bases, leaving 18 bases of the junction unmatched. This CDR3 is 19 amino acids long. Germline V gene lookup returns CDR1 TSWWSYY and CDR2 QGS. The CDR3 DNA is TGTGCTCTTGTGTTTCCTACTCGGGCTGGGGGATCCAACACCGATAAACTCATCTTT. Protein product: CALVFPTRAGGSNTDKLIF.

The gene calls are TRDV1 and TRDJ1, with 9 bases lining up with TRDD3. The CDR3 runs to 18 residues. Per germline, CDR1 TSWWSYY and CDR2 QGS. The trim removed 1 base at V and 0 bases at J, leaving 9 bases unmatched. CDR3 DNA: TGTGCTCTTGGGGAACCTCTACTGGGGGAACCGTACACCGATAAACTCATCTTT. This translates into CALGEPLLGEPYTDKLIF.

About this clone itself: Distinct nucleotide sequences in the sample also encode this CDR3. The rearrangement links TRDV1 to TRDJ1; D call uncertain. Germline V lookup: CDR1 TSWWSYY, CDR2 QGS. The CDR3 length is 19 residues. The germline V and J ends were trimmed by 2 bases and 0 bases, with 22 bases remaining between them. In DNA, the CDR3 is TGTGCTCTTGGGGAAACCGCGGGTGGGTTTTCGGGGTACACCGATAAACTCATCTTT. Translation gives CALGETAGGFSGYTDKLIF.

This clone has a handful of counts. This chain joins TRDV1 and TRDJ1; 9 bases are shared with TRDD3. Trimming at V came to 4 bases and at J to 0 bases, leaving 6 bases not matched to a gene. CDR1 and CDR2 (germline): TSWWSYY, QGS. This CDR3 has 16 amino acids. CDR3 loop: CALGAPWGMYTDKLIF. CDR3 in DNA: TGTGCTCTTGGGGCCCCCTGGGGGATGTACACCGATAAACTCATCTTT.

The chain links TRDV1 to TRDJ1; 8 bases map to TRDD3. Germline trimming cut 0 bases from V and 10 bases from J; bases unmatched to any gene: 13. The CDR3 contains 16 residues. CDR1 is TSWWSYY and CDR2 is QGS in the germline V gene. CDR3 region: CALGELGLRDTRGLIF. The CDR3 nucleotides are TGTGCTCTTGGGGAACTCGGCCTGAGGGATACGAGGGGACTCATCTTT.

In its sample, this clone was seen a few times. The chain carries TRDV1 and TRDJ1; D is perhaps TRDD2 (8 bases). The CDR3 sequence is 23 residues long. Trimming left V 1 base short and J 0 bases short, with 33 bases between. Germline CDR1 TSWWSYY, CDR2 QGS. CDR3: CALGEQAFLVPLVPWGYTDKLIF. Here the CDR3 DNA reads TGTGCTCTTGGGGAACAAGCCTTCCTAGTCCCGCTGGTCCCCTGGGGGTACACCGATAAACTCATCTTT.

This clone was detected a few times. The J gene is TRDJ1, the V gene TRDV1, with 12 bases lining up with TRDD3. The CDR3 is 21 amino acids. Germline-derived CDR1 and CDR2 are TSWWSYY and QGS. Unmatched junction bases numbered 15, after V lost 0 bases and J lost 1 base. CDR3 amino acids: CALGELPFPRTGGYSTDKLIF. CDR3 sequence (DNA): TGTGCTCTTGGGGAACTTCCCTTTCCCCGTACTGGGGGATACAGCACCGATAAACTCATCTTT.

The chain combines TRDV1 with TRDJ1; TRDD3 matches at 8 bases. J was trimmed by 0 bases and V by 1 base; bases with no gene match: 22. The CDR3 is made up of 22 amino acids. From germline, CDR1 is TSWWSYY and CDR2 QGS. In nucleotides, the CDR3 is TGTGCTCTTGGGGAACCCCGTTCCGCCACTGGGGATACAGGAGGCGACACCGATAAACTCATCTTT. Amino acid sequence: CALGEPRSATGDTGGDTDKLIF.

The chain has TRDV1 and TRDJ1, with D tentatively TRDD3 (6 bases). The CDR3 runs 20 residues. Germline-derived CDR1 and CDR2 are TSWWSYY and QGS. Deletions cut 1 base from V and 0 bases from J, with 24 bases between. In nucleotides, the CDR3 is TGTGCTCTTGGGGAACAGGCCCAACTCTGGGGCGGGTCAAACACCGATAAACTCATCTTT. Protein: CALGEQAQLWGGSNTDKLIF.

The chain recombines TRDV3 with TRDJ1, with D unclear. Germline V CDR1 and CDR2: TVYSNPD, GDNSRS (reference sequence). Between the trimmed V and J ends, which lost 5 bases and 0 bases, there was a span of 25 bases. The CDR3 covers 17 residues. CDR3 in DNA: TGTGCCACAAACGCCCGATTACTGCCTCCGTACACCGATAAACTCATCTTT. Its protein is CATNARLLPPYTDKLIF.

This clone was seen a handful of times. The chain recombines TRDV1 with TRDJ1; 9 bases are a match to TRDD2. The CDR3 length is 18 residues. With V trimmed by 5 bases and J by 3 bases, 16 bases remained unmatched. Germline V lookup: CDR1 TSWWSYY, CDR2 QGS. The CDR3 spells CALGRDTFLLNTPDKLIF. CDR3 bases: TGTGCTCTTGGGAGGGACACCTTCCTACTTAACACGCCCGATAAACTCATCTTT.

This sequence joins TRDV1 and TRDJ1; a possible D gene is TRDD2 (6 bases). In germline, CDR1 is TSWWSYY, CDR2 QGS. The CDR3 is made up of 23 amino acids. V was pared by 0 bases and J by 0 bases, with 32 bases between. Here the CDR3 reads CALGELQNPFPPSWALYTDKLIF. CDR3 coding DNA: TGTGCTCTTGGGGAACTTCAGAACCCCTTCCCTCCGTCCTGGGCGCTGTACACCGATAAACTCATCTTT.

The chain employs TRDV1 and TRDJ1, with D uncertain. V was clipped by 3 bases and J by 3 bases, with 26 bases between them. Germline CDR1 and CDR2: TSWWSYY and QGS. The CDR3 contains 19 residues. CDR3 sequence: CALGEVSRPQGWKADKLIF. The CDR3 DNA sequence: TGTGCTCTTGGGGAGGTTTCTCGCCCACAGGGCTGGAAGGCCGATAAACTCATCTTT.

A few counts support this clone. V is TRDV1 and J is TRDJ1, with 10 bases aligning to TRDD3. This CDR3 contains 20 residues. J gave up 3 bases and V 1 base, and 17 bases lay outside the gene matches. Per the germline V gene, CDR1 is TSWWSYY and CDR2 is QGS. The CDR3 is CALGERSHPLGDIGSDKLIF. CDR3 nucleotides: TGTGCTCTTGGGGAACGTTCCCACCCCCTGGGGGATATCGGATCCGATAAACTCATCTTT.

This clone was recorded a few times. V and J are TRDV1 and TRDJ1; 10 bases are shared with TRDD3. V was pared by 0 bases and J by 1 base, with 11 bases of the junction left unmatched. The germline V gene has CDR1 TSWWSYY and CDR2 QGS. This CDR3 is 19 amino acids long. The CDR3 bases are TGTGCTCTTGGGGAACTAGTACTTACTGGGGGATTTGCCACCGATAAACTCATCTTT. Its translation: CALGELVLTGGFATDKLIF.

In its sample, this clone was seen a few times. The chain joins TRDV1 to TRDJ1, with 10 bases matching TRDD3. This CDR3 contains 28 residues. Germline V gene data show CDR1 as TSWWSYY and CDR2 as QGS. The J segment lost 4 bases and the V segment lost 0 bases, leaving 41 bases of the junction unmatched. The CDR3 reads CALGELGAVNFRPILGDTGVGDLDKLIF. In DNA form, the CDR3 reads TGTGCTCTTGGGGAACTTGGAGCGGTAAACTTTCGTCCTATATTGGGGGATACTGGAGTGGGGGATCTCGATAAACTCATCTTT.

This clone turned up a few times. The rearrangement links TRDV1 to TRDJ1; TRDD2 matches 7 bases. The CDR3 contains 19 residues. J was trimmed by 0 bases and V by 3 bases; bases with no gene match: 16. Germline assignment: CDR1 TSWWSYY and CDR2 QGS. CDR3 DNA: TGTGCTCTTGGGGACCTCCTTCCTCCCCCGCCGGAGTACACCGATAAACTCATCTTT. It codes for CALGDLLPPPPEYTDKLIF.

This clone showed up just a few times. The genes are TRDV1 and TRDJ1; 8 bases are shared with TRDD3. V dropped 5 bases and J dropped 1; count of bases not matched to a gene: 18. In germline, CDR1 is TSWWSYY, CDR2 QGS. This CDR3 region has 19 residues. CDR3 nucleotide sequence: TGTGCTCTTGGGAGCCATCCTACGATGGGGGGGATAATCACCGATAAACTCATCTTT. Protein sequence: CALGSHPTMGGIITDKLIF.

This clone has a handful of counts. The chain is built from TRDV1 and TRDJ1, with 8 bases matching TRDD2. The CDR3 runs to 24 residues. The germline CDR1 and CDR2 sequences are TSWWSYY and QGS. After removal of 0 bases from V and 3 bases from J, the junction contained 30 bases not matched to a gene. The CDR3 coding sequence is TGTGCTCTTGGGGAACTCAGCCGACGCGGCCTTCCTATACGGTCGGGGGCCCGGTCCGATAAACTCATCTTT. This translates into CALGELSRRGLPIRSGARSDKLIF.

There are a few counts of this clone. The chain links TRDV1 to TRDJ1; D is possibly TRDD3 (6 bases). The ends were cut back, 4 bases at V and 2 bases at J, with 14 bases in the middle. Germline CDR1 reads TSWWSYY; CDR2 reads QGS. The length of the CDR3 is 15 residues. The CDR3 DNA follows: TGTGCTCTTGGGGCACTAAGGGGGGAAACCGATAAACTCATCTTT. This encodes CALGALRGETDKLIF.

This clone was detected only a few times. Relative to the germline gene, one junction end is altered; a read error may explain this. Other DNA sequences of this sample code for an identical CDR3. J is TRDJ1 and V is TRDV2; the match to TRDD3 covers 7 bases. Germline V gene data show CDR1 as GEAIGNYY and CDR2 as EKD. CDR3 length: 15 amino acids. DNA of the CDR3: TGTGCCTGTGACACAGTACTGGGATACACCGATAAGCTCATCTTT. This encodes CACDTVLGYTDKLIF.

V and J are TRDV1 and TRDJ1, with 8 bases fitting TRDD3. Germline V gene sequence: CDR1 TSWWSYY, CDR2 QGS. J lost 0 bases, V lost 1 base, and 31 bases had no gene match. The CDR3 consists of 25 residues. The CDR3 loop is CALGERRGHPQNIVLGAKYTDKLIF. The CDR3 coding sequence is TGTGCTCTTGGGGAACGTCGGGGCCATCCTCAAAACATCGTACTGGGGGCGAAATACACCGATAAACTCATCTTT.

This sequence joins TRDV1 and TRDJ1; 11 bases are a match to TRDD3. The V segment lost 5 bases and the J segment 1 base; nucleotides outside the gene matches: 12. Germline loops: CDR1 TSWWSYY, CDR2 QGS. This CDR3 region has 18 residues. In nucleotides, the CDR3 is TGTGCTCTTGGGAGCCTTGGGGTGGGGGATACGCGCACCGATAAACTCATCTTT. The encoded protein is CALGSLGVGDTRTDKLIF.

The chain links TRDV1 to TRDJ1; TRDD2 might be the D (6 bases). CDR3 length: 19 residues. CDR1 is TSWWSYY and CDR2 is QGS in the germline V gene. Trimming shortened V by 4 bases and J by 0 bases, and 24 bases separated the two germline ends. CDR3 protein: CALGGRNPSSSKYTDKLIF. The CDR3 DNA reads TGTGCTCTTGGGGGGCGAAACCCTTCCAGCTCTAAGTACACCGATAAACTCATCTTT.